What follows is one T cell receptor beta chain and its context. The clone's antigen remains unknown. Base qualities are not at hand, and no much larger clone is one base apart. These data come from a study of long-term antiretroviral therapy in people with HIV (dated by TCRdb to between 2022 and 2023). Describing the broader study: Collection of the earliest samples took place about a decade ahead of the 2015 WHO recommendation for immediate ART, at a time when ART was typically delayed until CD4 counts fell. Whether ART initiation and durable HIV suppression were associated with changes in peripheral blood TRB repertoire composition and diversity was tested in a retrospective serial study. A total of some 210 cryopreserved PBMC samples were contributed to the cohort by 30 adults with confirmed HIV infection, with samples collected serially over a mean of about 6 years (range 1-12). Of the roughly 32 participants with HIV, approximately ten were female. No cross-contamination during QIAcube processing was shown when test extractions of a monoclonal T-cell line were performed alongside a few dozen polyclonal samples.

Sequencing of the TRB variable region was done with the immunoSEQ hsTCRB v3.0 assay at survey level resolution. The targeted TRB sequencing depth was about 35,000-55,000 T-cell genomes per sample. TRB libraries were pooled and sequenced on an Illumina MiSeq using a v3 150-cycle kit. The paper's processing steps were these. Repertoire analysis ran in R within a reproducible Nextflow workflow covering QC, data transformation and analysis. Custom analyses were implemented in LymphoSeq2, an R package for AIRR-Seq data exploration. Several samples yielding fewer than 5000 total TRB sequences were excluded, leaving 150 to 200 analyzed HIV repertoires. Among the approximately 180 HIV repertoires that were kept, 59 were collected before ART initiation and 120 to 140 were collected after ART initiation. Repertoires were downsampled to 5000 TRB nucleotide sequences, and summary statistics were averaged over 100 downsampling iterations. TRB sequences were retained for analysis only if CDR3 regions of at least seven amino acids were present. A Shannon entropy-derived clonality score and the Gini coefficient were used to measure diversity. Repertoire networks linked the top 5000 CDR3 amino acid sequences whenever two sequences differed by an edit distance of one. For TRB CDR3 amino acid sequences, GLIPH2 was used to predict antigen specificity groups and MHC restriction. To flag known associations with CMV, EBV, HIV or tissue antigens, CDR3 amino acid sequences were compared against VDJdb and McPAS-TCR. Pre-ART, post-ART and control groups were compared with Wilcoxon signed-rank tests and Holm-Bonferroni correction. What TCRdb holds here is the immuneACCESS table cut down to in-frame rearrangements. Part of the clones is not present; checked against another copy, under half of the missing clones reflect an unresolved V gene, and the others are unexplained. The V and J calls and clone size are taken from that table; D and trimming were inferred from the DNA. The sample contains roughly 20,000 clones, approximately 90% of them found a single time. The ten top clones hold 3.5% of the sample.

Beyond this particular receptor, the publication reports: Unsorted PBMC were profiled instead of sorted CD4+ and CD8+ T cells because pre-ART samples had limited cell numbers. The samples were dated from about 2004 to 2018, and the ART regimens that were used may be less effective than current ART regimens. At every time point, the repertoire was dominated by expanded TRB clones first identified before ART initiation, although this dominance fluctuated and, in many PLHIV, declined after ART. No data were available on ART adherence, viral resistance or therapy changes, limiting inferences about post-ART repertoire changes. Because PBMC availability was limited, only the TCR beta chain was sequenced, with no alpha chain pairing. HIV repertoires had narrower CDR3 length ranges than controls, and the network structure suggested an antigen-experienced repertoire that shifted only slightly toward naive after ART. A significant increase in TRB diversity was found to be associated with ART initiation, although TRB diversity was observed to remain significantly below that of transplant donor controls even after long-term ART.

The junction carries 12 bases between V and J, which are trimmed by 2 bases and 7 bases respectively. From the cysteine through the phenylalanine, the CDR3 covers 13 amino acids. CDR3 DNA is the only sequence kept; it has 39 bases, read in frame from the first base. CDR1 and CDR2, per the germline V gene, are KGHSH and LQKENI. To be included, a participant needed at least one PBMC sample from before ART initiation plus at least two post-ART samples. Every participant with HIV received treatment in the United States of America. Cryopreserved samples of roughly 0.95-10 million PBMC were thawed and washed before DNA extraction. At the time of the earliest PBMC sample, participants with HIV were aged between about 23 and 55 years. PBMC samples were contributed by each participant from 1-4 timepoints before ART initiation and 2-8 timepoints after ART initiation, with a median of 7 samples. For every participant, serial HIV viral load, CD4+ T-cell count, ART history and demographic data were obtained. A Qiagen kit on a QIAcube was used to extract genomic DNA from unsorted PBMC, with samples processed in batches of 12.

The source of this sequence is a man in his sixties with HIV. Source: unsorted PBMCs, taken 2.3 years after starting antiretroviral therapy. This receptor chain uses TRBV18 and TRBJ2-7; possibly the D gene is TRBD1, per 5 matching bases. CDR3 reads: CASSPGIGVEQYF. The nucleotide sequence is TGTGCCAGCTCACCAGGAATAGGGGTTGAGCAGTACTTC.